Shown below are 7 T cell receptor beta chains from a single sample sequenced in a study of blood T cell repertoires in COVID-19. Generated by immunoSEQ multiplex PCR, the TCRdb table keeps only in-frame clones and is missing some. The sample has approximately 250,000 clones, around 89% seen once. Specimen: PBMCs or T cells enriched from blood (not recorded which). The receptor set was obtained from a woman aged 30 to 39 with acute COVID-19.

CDR3 sequence: CASSQAGNTEAFF. The CDR3 nucleotides read TGTGCCAGCAGCCAAGCGGGGAACACTGAAGCTTTCTTT. The chain employs TRBV14 and TRBJ1-1; D gene uncertain. The CDR3 totals 13 residues. Germline V CDR1 and CDR2: SGHDN, FVKESK. V gave up 1 base and J gave up 1 base, with 4 bases separating them.

This chain's CDR3 is CASSVVGLVLAGDTQYF. CDR3 nucleotide sequence: TGTGCCAGCAGCGTAGTTGGGTTGGTATTAGCGGGAGATACGCAGTATTTT. The chain combines TRBV9 with TRBJ2-3; 7 positions agree with TRBD2. Looked up from germline, CDR1 is SGDLS and CDR2 is YYNGEE. With V trimmed by 0 bases and J by 5 bases, 12 bases remained unmatched. CDR3 size: 17 residues.

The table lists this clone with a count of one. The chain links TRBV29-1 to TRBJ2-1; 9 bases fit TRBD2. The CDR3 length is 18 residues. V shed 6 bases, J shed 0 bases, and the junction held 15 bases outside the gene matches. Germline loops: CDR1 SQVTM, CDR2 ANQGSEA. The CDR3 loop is CSVAGGAASRSSYNEQFF. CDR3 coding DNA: TGCAGCGTGGCGGGAGGGGCGGCTAGCCGCAGCTCCTACAATGAGCAGTTCTTC.

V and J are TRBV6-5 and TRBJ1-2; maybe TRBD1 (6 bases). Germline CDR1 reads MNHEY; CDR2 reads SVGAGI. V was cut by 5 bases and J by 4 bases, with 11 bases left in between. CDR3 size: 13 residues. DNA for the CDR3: TGTGCCAGCAGTAAGGGACACCCCTATGGCTACACCTTC. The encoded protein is CASSKGHPYGYTF.

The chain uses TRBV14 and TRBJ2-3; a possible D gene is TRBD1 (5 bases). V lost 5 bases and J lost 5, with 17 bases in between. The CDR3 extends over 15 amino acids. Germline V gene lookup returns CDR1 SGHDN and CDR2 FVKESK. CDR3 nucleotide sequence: TGTGCCAGCAGCTCCCGCATTTTTAGGGGAGATACGCAGTATTTT. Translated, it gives CASSSRIFRGDTQYF. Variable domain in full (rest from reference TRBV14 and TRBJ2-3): EAGVTQFPSHSVIEKGQTVTLRCDPISGHDNLYWYRRVMGKEIKFLLHFVKESKQDESGMPNNRFLAERTGGTYSTLKVQPAELEDSGVYFCASSSRIFRGDTQYFGPGTRLTVL.

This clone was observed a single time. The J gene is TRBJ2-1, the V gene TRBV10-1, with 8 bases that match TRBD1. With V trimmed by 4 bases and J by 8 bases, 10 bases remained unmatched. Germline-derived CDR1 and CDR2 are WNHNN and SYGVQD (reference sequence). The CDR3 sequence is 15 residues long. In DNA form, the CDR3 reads TGCGCCAGCAGTGGAACAGGGGGTTGGGGGGATGAGCAGTTCTTC. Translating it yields CASSGTGGWGDEQFF.

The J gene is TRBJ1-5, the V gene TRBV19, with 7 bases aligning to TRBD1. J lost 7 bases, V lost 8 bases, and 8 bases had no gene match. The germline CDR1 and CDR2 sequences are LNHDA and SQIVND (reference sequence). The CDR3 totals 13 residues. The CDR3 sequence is CASSQGKGQPQHF. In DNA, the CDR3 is TGTGCCAGTTCACAGGGGAAAGGGCAGCCCCAGCATTTT.